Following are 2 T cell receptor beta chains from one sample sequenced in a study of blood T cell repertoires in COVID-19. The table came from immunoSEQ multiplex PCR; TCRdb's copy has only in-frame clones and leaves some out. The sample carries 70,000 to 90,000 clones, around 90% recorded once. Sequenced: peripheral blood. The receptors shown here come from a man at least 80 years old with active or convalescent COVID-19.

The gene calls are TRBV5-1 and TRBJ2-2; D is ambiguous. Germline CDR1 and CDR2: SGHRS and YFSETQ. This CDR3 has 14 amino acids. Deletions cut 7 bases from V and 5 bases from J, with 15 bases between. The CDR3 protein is CASGRFTDTGELFF. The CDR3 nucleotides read TGCGCCAGCGGCCGTTTTACAGATACCGGGGAGCTGTTTTTT. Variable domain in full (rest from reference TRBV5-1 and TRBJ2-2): KAGVTQTPRYLIKTRGQQVTLSCSPISGHRSVSWYQQTPGQGLQFLFEYFSETQRNKGNFPGRFSGRQFSNSRSEMNVSTLELGDSALYLCASGRFTDTGELFFGEGSRLTVL.

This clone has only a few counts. The CDR3 loop is CASSRTGVVYGYTF. CDR3 in DNA: TGTGCCAGTAGTCGGACAGGGGTTGTCTATGGCTACACCTTC. The gene calls are TRBV19 and TRBJ1-2, with 9 bases identical to TRBD1. V was pared by 5 bases and J by 4 bases, with 5 bases of the junction left unmatched. Germline lookup yields CDR1 LNHDA and CDR2 SQIVND (reference sequence). There are 14 residues in the CDR3.